The clone carrying this T cell receptor (beta chain) appeared once. TCRdb's copy holds only in-frame clones and misses some; the assay was immunoSEQ multiplex PCR. The sample holds around 300,000 clones, about nine tenths seen once. The data belong to a study of Ad26.COV2.S vaccination and SARS-CoV-2 variants. Turning to the study itself: Once or twice, 56 days apart, Ad26.COV2.S was delivered intramuscularly.

V lost 3 bases to trimming and J lost 5 bases, with 16 bases between them. This CDR3 region has 15 residues. CDR1 and CDR2 (germline): SGHAT, FQNNGV. The treatment was: roughly 20 received Ad26.COV2.S at low or high dose, single or two shots; roughly five received placebo; per-sample allocation not given. Collection of samples fell on day 63 after the first vaccine or placebo injection. Vaccination employed an Ad26 vector expressing the Wuhan-strain SARS-CoV-2 spike. The sample was peripheral blood, taken in a trial of Ad26.COV2.S vaccine versus placebo. The sequence was collected from a person between 18 and 65 years old who received the Ad26.COV2.S COVID-19 vaccine or a placebo. The chain combines TRBV11-2 with TRBJ2-5; weak D call: TRBD2 (7 bases). In DNA, the CDR3 is TGTGCCAGCAGCTTCAACAGGGCCGGGGGGGAGACCCAGTACTTC. Translated: CASSFNRAGGETQYF.